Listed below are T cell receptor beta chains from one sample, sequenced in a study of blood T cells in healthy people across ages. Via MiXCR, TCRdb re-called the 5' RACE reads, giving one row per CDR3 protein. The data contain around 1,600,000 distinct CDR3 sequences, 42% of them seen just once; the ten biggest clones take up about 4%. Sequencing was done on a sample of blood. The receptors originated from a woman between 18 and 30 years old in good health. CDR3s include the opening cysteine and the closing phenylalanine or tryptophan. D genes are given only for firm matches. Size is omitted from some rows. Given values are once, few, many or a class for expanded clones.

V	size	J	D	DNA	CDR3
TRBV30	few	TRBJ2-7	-	TGTGCCTGGTACCCTTCAACAGGGTTGGCCTACGAGCAGTACTTC	CAWYPSTGLAYEQYF
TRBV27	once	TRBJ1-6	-	TGTGCCAGCAGTTTCACTCCAGGGCTTGGGTCACCCCTCCACTTT	CASSFTPGLGSPLHF
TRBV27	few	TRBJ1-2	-	TGTGCCAGCAAGGGAATTAATGGCTACACCTTC	CASKGINGYTF
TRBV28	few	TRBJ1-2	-	TGTGCCAGCAGTCTCAGGGCGGGGTTCTATGGCTACACCTTC	CASSLRAGFYGYTF
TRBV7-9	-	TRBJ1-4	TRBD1	TGTGCCACCGTGACAGGGGGACTCGAAAAACTGTTTTTT	CATVTGGLEKLFF
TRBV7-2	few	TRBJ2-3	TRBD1	TGTGCCAGCAGCCGTCCGGGACAGGGGGTTTCGGGTACGCAGTATTTT	CASSRPGQGVSGTQYF
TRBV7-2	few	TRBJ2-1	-	TGTGCCAGCAGCCCTCGGAAGGGTTCCTACAATGAGCAGTTCTTC	CASSPRKGSYNEQFF
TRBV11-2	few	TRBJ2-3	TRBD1	TGTGCCAGCAGCTTATTGGGACAGGGGAGCACAGATACGCAGTATTTT	CASSLLGQGSTDTQYF
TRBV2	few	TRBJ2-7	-	TGTGCCAGCAGTGATAAGGCAGACTACGAGCAGTACTTC	CASSDKADYEQYF
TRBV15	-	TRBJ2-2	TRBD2	TGTGCCACCAGCAGAGATAGAGTAGCGGGTGAATCTGGGGAGCTGTTTTTT	CATSRDRVAGESGELFF
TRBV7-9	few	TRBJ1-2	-	TGTGCCAGCGTTAGGGGAACAGAGGGCTACACCTTC	CASVRGTEGYTF
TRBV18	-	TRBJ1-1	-	TGTGCCAGCTCAGGGGCCTCCATGAACACTGAAGCTTTCTTT	CASSGASMNTEAFF
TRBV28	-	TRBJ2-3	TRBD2	TGTGCCAGCAGTTCAGCGGGGAGCAGCATAGATACGCAGTATTTT	CASSSAGSSIDTQYF
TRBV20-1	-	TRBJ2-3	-	TGCAGTGTTAGAGACCGACGAGCGGCAGGGGATACGCAGTATTTT	CSVRDRRAAGDTQYF
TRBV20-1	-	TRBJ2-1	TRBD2	TGCAGTGCTAGAGTGGGCGGGAGGGTTGAGCAGTTCTTC	CSARVGGRVEQFF
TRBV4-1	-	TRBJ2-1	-	TGCGCCAGCAGCAGCTCGGGACACCCCTACAATGAGCAGTTCTTC	CASSSSGHPYNEQFF
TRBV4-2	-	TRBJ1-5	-	TGTGCCAGCAGCCAGGGACGCCGAAAGAGCAATCAGCCCCAGCATTTT	CASSQGRRKSNQPQHF
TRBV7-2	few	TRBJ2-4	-	TGTGCCAGCAGCCTGCGAGACTCTATAGCCAAAAACATTCAGTACTTC	CASSLRDSIAKNIQYF
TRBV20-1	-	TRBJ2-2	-	TGCAGTGCCCGCGAGGGGGGGCTGTACACCGGGGAGCTGTTTTTT	CSAREGGLYTGELFF
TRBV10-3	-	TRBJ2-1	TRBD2	TGTGCCATCACCGGAGCGGGGGGCATCAACAATGAGCAGTTCTTC	CAITGAGGINNEQFF
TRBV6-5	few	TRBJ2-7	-	TGTGCCAGCAGTTACGGAGTTAGCTCCTACAATGAGCAGTACTTC	CASSYGVSSYNEQYF
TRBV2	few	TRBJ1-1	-	TGTGCCAGCATGGGTCTCGGCGGCACTGAAGCTTTCTTT	CASMGLGGTEAFF
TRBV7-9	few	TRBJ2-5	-	TGTGCCAGCACCGAGGGAGCTCAAGAGACCCAGTACTTC	CASTEGAQETQYF
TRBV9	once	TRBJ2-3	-	TGTGCCAGCAGCCCTCGGGCCTCATATAGCACAGATACGCAGTATTTT	CASSPRASYSTDTQYF
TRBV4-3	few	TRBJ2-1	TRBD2	TGCGCCAGCAGCCAAGTGGCCCTCCACGTAGCGGGAGCGTACAATGAGCAGTTCTTC	CASSQVALHVAGAYNEQFF
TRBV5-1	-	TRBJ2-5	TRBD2	TGCGCCAGCAGCTTGAAGACTAGCGCAAAAGAGACCCAGTACTTC	CASSLKTSAKETQYF
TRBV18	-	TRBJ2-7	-	TGTGCCAGCTCACCGCTGGGACAACTTAATACCCACGAGCAGTACTTC	CASSPLGQLNTHEQYF
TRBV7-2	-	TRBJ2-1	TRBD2	TGTGCCAGCAGCTATGGACTAGCGGGGGATGAGCAGTTCTTC	CASSYGLAGDEQFF
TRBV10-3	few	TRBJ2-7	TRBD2	TGTGCCATCAGTGAACTAGCGGGAACGTACGAGCAGTACTTC	CAISELAGTYEQYF
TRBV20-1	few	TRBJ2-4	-	TGCAGTGCTACACGATACAGGGTTGGCATTCAGTACTTC	CSATRYRVGIQYF
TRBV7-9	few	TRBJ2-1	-	TGTGCCAGCAGCCGGAGGGGTCGTGGTAATGAGCAGTTCTTC	CASSRRGRGNEQFF
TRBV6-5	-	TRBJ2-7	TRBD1	TGTGCCAGCAGCAGATCGACAGGGACCGACGAGCAGTACTTC	CASSRSTGTDEQYF
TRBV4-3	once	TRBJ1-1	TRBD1	TGCGCCAGCAGCCAGAGGACAGGCTGGGGTGAAGCTTTCTTT	CASSQRTGWGEAFF
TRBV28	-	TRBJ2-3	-	TGTGCCAGCAGTTCGTCCAGCGTCACAGATACGCAGTATTTT	CASSSSSVTDTQYF
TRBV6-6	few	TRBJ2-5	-	TGTGCCAGCAGTTACTCCCTCCTGGAACAGTACTTC	CASSYSLLEQYF
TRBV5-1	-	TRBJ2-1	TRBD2	TGCGCCAGCAGCCCAACACTAGCGGGACTCAATGAGCAGTTCTTC	CASSPTLAGLNEQFF
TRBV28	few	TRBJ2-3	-	TGTGCCAGCAGTTTCCGGCTAGGGGGGGATACGCAGTATTTT	CASSFRLGGDTQYF
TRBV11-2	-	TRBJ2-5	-	TGTGCCAGCAGTCGTTCCTTCGATGAGCAGTACTTC	CASSRSFDEQYF
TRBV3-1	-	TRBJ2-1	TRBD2	TGTGCCAGCAGCCAAGAGGGGACTAGTTACAATGAGCAGTTCTTC	CASSQEGTSYNEQFF
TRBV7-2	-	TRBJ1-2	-	TGTGCCAGCAGCGCCAACGGACAGCTAAACTATGGCTACACCTTC	CASSANGQLNYGYTF
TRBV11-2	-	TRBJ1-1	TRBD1	TGTGCCAGCAGCTTACTAAGGCCCGGGACAGGGGCGAACACTGAAGCTTTCTTT	CASSLLRPGTGANTEAFF
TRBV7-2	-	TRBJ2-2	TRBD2	TGTGCCAGCAGCTTAGCGACTAGCGGGGGTACCGGGGAGCTGTTTTTT	CASSLATSGGTGELFF
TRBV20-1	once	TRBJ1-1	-	TGCAGTGCTAGAGATCCAGGGATCACTGAAGCTTTCTTT	CSARDPGITEAFF
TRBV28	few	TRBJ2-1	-	TGTGCCAGCAGAAGCCTCTTGACCCCCAATGAGCAGTTCTTC	CASRSLLTPNEQFF
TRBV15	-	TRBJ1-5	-	TGTGCCACCAGCAGAGCAGGGCTTAGTAATCAGCCCCAGCATTTT	CATSRAGLSNQPQHF
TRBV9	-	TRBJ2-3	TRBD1	TGTGCCAGCAGCGGCTCCGGGACAGGGACAGATACGCAGTATTTT	CASSGSGTGTDTQYF
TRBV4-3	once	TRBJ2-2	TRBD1	TGCGCCAGCAGCGCTCAGAGTCCGGGACAGGGAGGCACCGGGGAGCTGTTTTTT	CASSAQSPGQGGTGELFF
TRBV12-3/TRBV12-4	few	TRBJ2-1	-	TGTGCCAGCACCTTAGGCCAGGCTGGTAATGAGCAGTTCTTC	CASTLGQAGNEQFF
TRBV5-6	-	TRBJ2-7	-	TGTGCCAGCCACCCTAACGAGCAGTACTTC	CASHPNEQYF
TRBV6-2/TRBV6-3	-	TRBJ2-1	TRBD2	TGTGCCAGCAGCCCCCGAGGTAGCGGGAGGGTCTCCTACAATGAGCAGTTCTTC	CASSPRGSGRVSYNEQFF
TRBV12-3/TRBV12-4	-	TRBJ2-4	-	TGTGCCAGCAGTACCGGGACATTTGAACCCGTTTTGGGCAAAAACATTCAGTACTTC	CASSTGTFEPVLGKNIQYF
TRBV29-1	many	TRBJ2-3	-	TGCAGCGCTCGCTCGGGGCTAGCGGAGGGGACAACGCAGTATTTT	CSARSGLAEGTTQYF
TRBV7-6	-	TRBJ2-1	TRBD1	TGTGCCAGCAGCATTACCCCGGGACAGGGGCACAATGAGCAGTTCTTC	CASSITPGQGHNEQFF
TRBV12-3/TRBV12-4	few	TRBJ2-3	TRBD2	TGTGCCAGCAGTTCCACCAGGACTAGCGACGTCACAGATACGCAGTATTTT	CASSSTRTSDVTDTQYF
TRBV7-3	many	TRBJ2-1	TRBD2	TGTGCCAGCAGCCCCTCCCCAGGACTAGAGAACAATGAGCAGTTCTTC	CASSPSPGLENNEQFF
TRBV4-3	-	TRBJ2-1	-	TGCGCCAGCAGCGTTCTGTACGGCGACTCCTACAATGAGCAGTTCTTC	CASSVLYGDSYNEQFF
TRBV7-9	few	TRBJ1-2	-	TGTGCCAGCAGCTTAGTCTCAGGGGCCCATGGCTACACCTTC	CASSLVSGAHGYTF